The clone carrying this T cell receptor beta chain has a single count. The antigen is not known. CDR1 is MDHEN, CDR2 SYDVKM, per germline. Trimming left V 1 base short and J 7 bases short, with 7 bases between. This CDR3 has 13 amino acids. The sample originates from a study of OX40 agonist ivuxolimab in advanced cancers. As for the study in general: As their treatment, patients were administered ivuxolimab, an agonistic anti-OX40 (CD134) antibody. Patients enrolled in dose escalation were diagnosed with hepatocellular carcinoma, melanoma, renal cell or head and neck cancer.

Study results and caveats: Expanded clones were, on average, more numerous among CD8+ T cells than CD4+.

A history of autoimmune disease or systemic immunosuppression excluded patients. Repertoires were generated with immunoSEQ multiplex PCR, while TCRdb's copy carries only in-frame clones and drops some. This sample has over 50,000 clones; about four fifths occur once, and the top ten carry under 0.65%. The chain uses TRBV28 and TRBJ1-4, with D hard to call. The sample here was CD4+ or CD8+ T cells sorted from blood, taken in a trial of the OX40 agonist ivuxolimab. This receptor was identified in an adult with an advanced solid tumor such as melanoma, head and neck, liver or kidney cancer. The CDR3 DNA reads TGTGCCAGCAGTTTATTCGCGGGTGAAAAACTGTTTTTT. Amino acids: CASSLFAGEKLFF.